This TCR beta chain was obtained from a study of blood T cell repertoires in COVID-19. At the level of the study: COVID-19 samples collected from the United States, Italy and Spain covered acute and convalescent phases.

TCRdb keeps only in-frame clones here, not all; method: immunoSEQ multiplex PCR. This sample yields 200,000 to 300,000 clones, of which roughly 86% are seen a single time; roughly 4.9% belongs to the top ten. The CDR3 consists of 13 residues. V was shortened by 6 bases and J by 7 bases, with 15 bases between the two germline ends. The chain combines TRBV12-3 or TRBV12-4 with TRBJ1-2, with D possibly being TRBD1 (5 bases). The sample consisted of peripheral blood. This sequence originates from a woman aged 55 to 70 with COVID-19, enrolled during active disease. This CDR3 is CASRSPGLSGYTF. The CDR3 DNA reads as TGTGCCAGCAGGTCACCGGGACTCAGTGGCTACACCTTC.